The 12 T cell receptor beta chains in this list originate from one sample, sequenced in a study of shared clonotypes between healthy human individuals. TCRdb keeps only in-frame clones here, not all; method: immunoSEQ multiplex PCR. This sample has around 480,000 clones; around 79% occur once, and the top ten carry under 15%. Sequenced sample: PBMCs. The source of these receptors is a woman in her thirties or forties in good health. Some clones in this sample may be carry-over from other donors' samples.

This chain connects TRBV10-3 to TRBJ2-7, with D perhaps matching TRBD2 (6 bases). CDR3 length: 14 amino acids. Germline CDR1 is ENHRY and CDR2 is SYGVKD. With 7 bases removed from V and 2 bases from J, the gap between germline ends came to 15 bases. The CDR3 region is CAIKDSGQTYEQYF. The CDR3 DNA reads TGTGCCATCAAGGATAGCGGACAAACCTACGAGCAGTACTTC.

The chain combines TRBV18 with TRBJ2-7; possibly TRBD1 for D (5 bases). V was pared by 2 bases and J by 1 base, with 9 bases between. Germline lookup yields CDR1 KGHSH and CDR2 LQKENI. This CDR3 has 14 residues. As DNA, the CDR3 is TGTGCCAGCTCACCAATACAGGTATCCTACGAGCAGTACTTC. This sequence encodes CASSPIQVSYEQYF. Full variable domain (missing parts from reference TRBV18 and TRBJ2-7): NAGVMQNPRHLVRRRGQEARLRCSPMKGHSHVYWYRQLPEEGLKFMVYLQKENIIDESGMPKERFSAEFPKEGPSILRIQQVVRGDSAAYFCASSPIQVSYEQYFGPGTRLTVT.

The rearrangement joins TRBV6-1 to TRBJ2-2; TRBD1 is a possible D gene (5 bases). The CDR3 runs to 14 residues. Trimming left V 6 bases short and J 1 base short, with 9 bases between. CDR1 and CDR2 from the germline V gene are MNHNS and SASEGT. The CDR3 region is CASSNTGNTGELFF. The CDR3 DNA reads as TGTGCCAGCAGCAATACAGGGAACACCGGGGAGCTGTTTTTT.

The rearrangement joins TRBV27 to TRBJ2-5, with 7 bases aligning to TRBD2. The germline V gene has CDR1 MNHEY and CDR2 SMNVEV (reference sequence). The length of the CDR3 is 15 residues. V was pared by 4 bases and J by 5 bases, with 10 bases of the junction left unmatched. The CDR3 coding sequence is TGTGCCAGCAGTTCCCAACTAGCGAGGTGGGAGACCCAGTACTTC. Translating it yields CASSSQLARWETQYF.

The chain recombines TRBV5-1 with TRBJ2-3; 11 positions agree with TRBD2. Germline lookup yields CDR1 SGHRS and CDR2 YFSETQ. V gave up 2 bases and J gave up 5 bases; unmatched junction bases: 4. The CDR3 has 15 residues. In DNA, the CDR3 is TGCGCCAGCAGCTTTGGGACTAGCGGACAAGATACGCAGTATTTT. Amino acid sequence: CASSFGTSGQDTQYF.

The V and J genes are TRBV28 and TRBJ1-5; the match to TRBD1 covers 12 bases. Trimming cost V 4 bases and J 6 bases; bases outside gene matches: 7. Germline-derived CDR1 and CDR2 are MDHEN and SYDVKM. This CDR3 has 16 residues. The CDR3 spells CASSSSGQGAGQPQHF. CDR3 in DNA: TGTGCCAGCAGTTCCTCGGGACAGGGGGCGGGTCAGCCCCAGCATTTT.

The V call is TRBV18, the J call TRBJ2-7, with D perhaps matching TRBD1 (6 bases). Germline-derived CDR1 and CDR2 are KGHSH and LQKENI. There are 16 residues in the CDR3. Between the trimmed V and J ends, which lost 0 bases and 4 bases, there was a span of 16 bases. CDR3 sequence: CASSPPGHPPPYEQYF. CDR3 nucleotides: TGTGCCAGCTCACCACCGGGACATCCCCCACCATACGAGCAGTACTTC.

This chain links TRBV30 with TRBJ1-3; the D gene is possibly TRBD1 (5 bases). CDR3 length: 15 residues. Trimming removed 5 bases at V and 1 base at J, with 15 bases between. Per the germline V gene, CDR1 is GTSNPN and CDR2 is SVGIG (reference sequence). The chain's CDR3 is CAWARGSTSGNTIYF. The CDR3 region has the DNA TGTGCCTGGGCCCGGGGGTCAACATCTGGAAACACCATATATTTT.

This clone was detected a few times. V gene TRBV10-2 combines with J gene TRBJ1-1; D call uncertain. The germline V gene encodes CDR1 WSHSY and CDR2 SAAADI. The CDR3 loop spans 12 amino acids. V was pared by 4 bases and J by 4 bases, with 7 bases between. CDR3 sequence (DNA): TGCGCCAGCAGTGCCGCCAGCACTGAAGCTTTCTTT. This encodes CASSAASTEAFF.

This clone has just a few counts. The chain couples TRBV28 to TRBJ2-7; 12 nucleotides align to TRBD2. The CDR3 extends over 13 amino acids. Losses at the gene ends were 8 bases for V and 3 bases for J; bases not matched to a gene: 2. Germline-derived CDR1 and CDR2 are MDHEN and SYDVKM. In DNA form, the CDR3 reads TGTGCCAGCGGACTAGCGGGAAGCTACGAGCAGTACTTC. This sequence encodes CASGLAGSYEQYF.

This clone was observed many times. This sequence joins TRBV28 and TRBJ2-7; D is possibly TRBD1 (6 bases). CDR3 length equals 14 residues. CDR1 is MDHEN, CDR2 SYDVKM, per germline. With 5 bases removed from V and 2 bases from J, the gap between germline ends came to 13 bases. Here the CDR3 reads CASSRIRGPYEQYF. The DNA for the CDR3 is TGTGCCAGCAGTAGGATCAGGGGACCCTACGAGCAGTACTTC.

Written as DNA, the CDR3 is TGCGCCAGCAGCTTGGGACAGGGCATCCTCGCTGAAGCTTTCTTT. It codes for CASSLGQGILAEAFF. The rearrangement joins TRBV5-1 to TRBJ1-1, with 7 nucleotides matching TRBD1. The CDR3 covers 15 residues. Looked up from germline, CDR1 is SGHRS and CDR2 is YFSETQ. Trimming cost V 0 bases and J 6 bases; bases outside gene matches: 8.